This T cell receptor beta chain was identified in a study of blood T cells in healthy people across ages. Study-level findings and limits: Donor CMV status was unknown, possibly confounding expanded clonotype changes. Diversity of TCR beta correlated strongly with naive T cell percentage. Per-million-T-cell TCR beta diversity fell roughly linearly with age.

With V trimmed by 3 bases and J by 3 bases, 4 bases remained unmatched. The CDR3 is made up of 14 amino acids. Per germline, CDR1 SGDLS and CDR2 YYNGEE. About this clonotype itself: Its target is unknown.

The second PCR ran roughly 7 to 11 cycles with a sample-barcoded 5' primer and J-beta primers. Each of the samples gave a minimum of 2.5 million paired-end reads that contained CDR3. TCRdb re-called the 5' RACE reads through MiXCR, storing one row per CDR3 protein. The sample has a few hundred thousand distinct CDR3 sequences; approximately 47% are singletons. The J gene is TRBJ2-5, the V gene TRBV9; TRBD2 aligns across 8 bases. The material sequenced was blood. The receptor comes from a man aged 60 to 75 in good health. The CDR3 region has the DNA TGTGCCAGCAGCGCGGGACTAGTCGAAGAGACCCAGTACTTC. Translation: CASSAGLVEETQYF.